This is a list of T cell receptor beta chains from one sample in a study of T cells in Graves' hyperthyroidism and ophthalmopathy. TCRdb reprocessed the multiplex PCR reads via MiXCR and lists one record per CDR3 protein. The table shows approximately 870,000 distinct CDR3 sequences, with about two fifths occurring only once. What was sequenced was blood. The source is a man aged 18-30 years with Graves' hyperthyroidism. The CDR3 runs from the conserved cysteine through the conserved F or W. D genes are given only for firm matches. Only some rows state a clone size, as once, few, many or a class for expanded clones.

j_call: TRBJ2-7; d_call: .; clone_size: .; v_call: TRBV5-1; cdr3_aa: CASSRDQENSYEQYF; cdr3_nt: TGCGCCAGCAGCAGGGACCAGGAGAACTCCTACGAGCAGTACTTC
j_call: TRBJ1-5; d_call: TRBD1; clone_size: many; v_call: TRBV7-9; cdr3_aa: CASSLTGGNQPQHF; cdr3_nt: TGTGCCAGCAGCTTAACAGGGGGCAATCAGCCCCAGCATTTT
j_call: TRBJ1-3; d_call: .; clone_size: .; v_call: TRBV20-1; cdr3_aa: CSARADSGLSGNTIYF; cdr3_nt: TGCAGTGCTAGAGCGGACAGTGGGCTCTCTGGAAACACCATATATTTT
j_call: TRBJ1-1; d_call: .; clone_size: few; v_call: TRBV9; cdr3_aa: CASSPTAGWAAEAFF; cdr3_nt: TGTGCCAGCAGCCCCACCGCGGGCTGGGCGGCTGAAGCTTTCTTT
j_call: TRBJ1-2; d_call: .; clone_size: few; v_call: TRBV2; cdr3_aa: CASFDGPNYGYTF; cdr3_nt: TGTGCCTCATTTGACGGCCCTAACTATGGCTACACCTTC
j_call: TRBJ1-1; d_call: .; clone_size: many; v_call: TRBV12-3/TRBV12-4; cdr3_aa: CASTHVNTEAFF; cdr3_nt: TGTGCCAGCACACACGTGAACACTGAAGCTTTCTTT
j_call: TRBJ1-5; d_call: .; clone_size: many; v_call: TRBV2; cdr3_aa: CASSDEVIGNQPQHF; cdr3_nt: TGTGCCAGCAGTGATGAGGTGATCGGCAATCAGCCCCAGCATTTT
j_call: TRBJ1-1; d_call: TRBD1; clone_size: many; v_call: TRBV5-1; cdr3_aa: CASSLGAGGGTEAFF; cdr3_nt: TGCGCCAGCAGCTTGGGGGCAGGGGGCGGCACTGAAGCTTTCTTT
j_call: TRBJ2-7; d_call: .; clone_size: .; v_call: TRBV12-3/TRBV12-4; cdr3_aa: CASSGRYYEQYF; cdr3_nt: TGTGCCAGCAGCGGGCGTTACTACGAGCAGTACTTC
j_call: TRBJ2-7; d_call: .; clone_size: .; v_call: TRBV12-3/TRBV12-4; cdr3_aa: CASSLSVREGEYEQYF; cdr3_nt: TGTGCCAGCAGTTTATCAGTGAGGGAAGGGGAGTACGAGCAGTACTTC
j_call: TRBJ1-5; d_call: TRBD1; clone_size: .; v_call: TRBV2; cdr3_aa: CASRVQGGRQPQHF; cdr3_nt: TGTGCCAGCAGGGTACAGGGGGGGAGGCAGCCCCAGCATTTT
j_call: TRBJ2-2; d_call: TRBD1; clone_size: .; v_call: TRBV7-2; cdr3_aa: CASRQGAGAGFTGELFF; cdr3_nt: TGTGCCAGTCGACAGGGGGCAGGAGCGGGATTCACCGGGGAGCTGTTTTTT
j_call: TRBJ1-4; d_call: .; clone_size: .; v_call: TRBV5-1; cdr3_aa: CASSSDSGREKLFF; cdr3_nt: TGCGCCAGCAGCTCGGACTCGGGCAGGGAAAAACTGTTTTTT
j_call: TRBJ1-1; d_call: TRBD1; clone_size: many; v_call: TRBV19; cdr3_aa: CASSSGTGLTEAFF; cdr3_nt: TGTGCCAGTAGTTCCGGGACAGGGTTGACTGAAGCTTTCTTT
j_call: TRBJ2-2; d_call: .; clone_size: few; v_call: TRBV7-2; cdr3_aa: CASSSPYNTGELFF; cdr3_nt: TGTGCCAGCAGCTCCCCCTACAACACCGGGGAGCTGTTTTTT
j_call: TRBJ2-7; d_call: TRBD1; clone_size: .; v_call: TRBV7-9; cdr3_aa: CASSAALTGGEQYF; cdr3_nt: TGTGCCAGCAGCGCCGCTCTTACAGGGGGCGAGCAGTACTTC
j_call: TRBJ2-5; d_call: .; clone_size: few; v_call: TRBV20-1; cdr3_aa: CSAFPLAGGSETQYF; cdr3_nt: TGCAGTGCTTTTCCTCTGGCAGGGGGGTCAGAGACCCAGTACTTC